This entry lists 14 T cell receptor beta chains sequenced from one sample in a study of shared clonotypes between healthy human individuals. TCRdb keeps only in-frame clones here, not all; method: immunoSEQ multiplex PCR. Of 1.4 million to 1.5 million clones detected, roughly 97% appear once; the ten largest clones hold more than 0.9%. The sample comprised naive CD4+ T cells sorted from blood. Subset defined: CD45RA+ positively selected. These receptors all come from a young man in good health.

The V call is TRBV7-3, the J call TRBJ2-1, with TRBD2 identical over 13 bases. This CDR3 is 14 amino acids long. Trimming removed 4 bases from V and 9 bases from J; junction bases left unmatched: 3. In germline, CDR1 is SGHTA, CDR2 FQGTGA. The CDR3 sequence is CASSSGLAGVEQFF. In DNA form, the CDR3 reads TGTGCCAGCAGCTCCGGACTAGCGGGAGTTGAGCAGTTCTTC.

The J gene is TRBJ2-7, the V gene TRBV6-1, with 9 bases fitting TRBD1. This CDR3 is built from 15 residues. Losses at the gene ends were 4 bases for V and 5 bases for J; bases not matched to a gene: 9. Germline V gene sequence: CDR1 MNHNS, CDR2 SASEGT. This CDR3 is CASSATGTGFDEQYF. CDR3 coding DNA: TGTGCCAGCAGTGCCACCGGGACAGGGTTTGACGAGCAGTACTTC.

This chain joins TRBV19 and TRBJ1-4; 8 bases agree with TRBD1. Trimming removed 0 bases from V and 8 bases from J; junction bases left unmatched: 5. The CDR3 loop spans 15 amino acids. In germline, CDR1 is LNHDA, CDR2 SQIVND (reference sequence). For the CDR3, the DNA is TGTGCCAGTAGTATAGAAGGGACAGGACGGGAAAAACTGTTTTTT. This codes for CASSIEGTGREKLFF.

The rearrangement links TRBV6-5 to TRBJ2-5; D gene ambiguous. The CDR3 is 15 amino acids. The V and J ends lost 0 bases and 3 bases respectively, with 11 bases between them. In germline, CDR1 is MNHEY, CDR2 SVGAGI. CDR3 in amino acids: CASSYSRPVEETQYF. As DNA, the CDR3 is TGTGCCAGCAGTTACTCGAGGCCAGTAGAAGAGACCCAGTACTTC.

The chain employs TRBV27 and TRBJ2-7; no clear D. Trimming shortened V by 3 bases and J by 3 bases, and 12 bases separated the two germline ends. The CDR3 is made up of 14 amino acids. CDR1 is MNHEY and CDR2 is SMNVEV in the germline V gene (reference sequence). In DNA, the CDR3 is TGTGCCAGCAGTTTCCGCCCTGGTTACTACGAGCAGTACTTC. Its protein product is CASSFRPGYYEQYF.

This clone was observed once. V gene TRBV11-3 combines with J gene TRBJ1-1, with TRBD1 matching over 7 bases. Germline V gene sequence: CDR1 SGHNT, CDR2 YENEEA. V trimming: 5 bases; J trimming: 0 bases; junction bases outside the gene matches: 6. The CDR3 has 15 amino acids. In nucleotides, the CDR3 is TGTGCCAGCAGCCCAGGGGGACAGATGAACACTGAAGCTTTCTTT. Amino acids: CASSPGGQMNTEAFF.

The CDR3 sequence: CSASFGVAQYF. As DNA, the CDR3 is TGCAGTGCTAGTTTCGGGGTGGCTCAGTACTTC. The rearrangement uses TRBV20-1 and TRBJ2-5, with D possibly being TRBD2 (5 bases). V shed 3 bases and J shed 11 bases, with 13 bases lying between them. The CDR3 covers 11 residues. The germline gives CDR1 DFQATT, CDR2 SNEGSKA (reference sequence).

As to this clone: Other nucleotide sequences in the sample specify the same CDR3. This chain links TRBV5-1 with TRBJ2-5; either TRBD1 or TRBD2 may fit D (5 bases each). CDR1 is SGHRS and CDR2 is YFSETQ in the germline V gene. CDR3 length: 15 residues. Between the trimmed V and J ends, which lost 0 bases and 0 bases, there was a span of 9 bases. CDR3 nucleotide sequence: TGCGCCAGCAGCTTGGCCGGGACGTACCAAGAGACCCAGTACTTC. Protein product: CASSLAGTYQETQYF.

This clone was seen a handful of times. This rearrangement joins TRBV6-1 to TRBJ2-6; D perhaps matches TRBD1 (6 bases). Germline V gene sequence: CDR1 MNHNS, CDR2 SASEGT. The germline V and J ends were trimmed by 6 bases and 4 bases, with 7 bases remaining between them. The CDR3 is 13 residues long. DNA for the CDR3: TGTGCCAGCAGGGGGGCCGGGGCCAACGTCCTGACTTTC. Translated, it gives CASRGAGANVLTF.

The V and J genes are TRBV7-8 and TRBJ2-7; 7 bases match TRBD1. Germline-derived CDR1 and CDR2 are SGHVS and FQNEAQ. The CDR3 is 14 amino acids. V gave up 1 base and J gave up 5 bases; unmatched junction bases: 5. CDR3 in amino acids: CASSLEWTGHEQYF. In DNA form, the CDR3 reads TGTGCCAGCAGCTTAGAGTGGACAGGTCACGAGCAGTACTTC.

J is TRBJ1-1 and V is TRBV6-4; D is undetermined. The V and J ends lost 4 bases and 1 base respectively, with 10 bases between them. The CDR3 has 14 amino acids. CDR1 and CDR2 (germline): MRHNA, SNTAGT. The CDR3: CASSANGPNTEAFF. The CDR3 nucleotides are TGTGCCAGCAGTGCTAACGGACCGAACACTGAAGCTTTCTTT.

V and J are TRBV11-2 and TRBJ2-3, with 11 nucleotides matching TRBD2. The trim removed 0 bases at V and 6 bases at J, leaving 5 bases unmatched. The CDR3 loop spans 16 amino acids. CDR1 and CDR2 (germline): SGHAT, FQNNGV. The CDR3 here is CASSLEVGLAEDTQYF. The CDR3 nucleotides read TGTGCCAGCAGCTTAGAGGTGGGACTAGCGGAGGATACGCAGTATTTT. Variable domain in full (rest from reference TRBV11-2 and TRBJ2-3): EAGVAQSPRYKIIEKRQSVAFWCNPISGHATLYWYQQILGQGPKLLIQFQNNGVVDDSQLPKDRFSAERLKGVDSTLKIQPAKLEDSAVYLCASSLEVGLAEDTQYFGPGTRLTVL.

CDR3 in amino acids: CASSYGRLNEKLFF. The CDR3 coding sequence is TGTGCCAGCAGTTACGGCAGGTTAAATGAAAAACTGTTTTTT. The chain employs TRBV6-6 and TRBJ1-4; D gene unclear. Trimming took off 2 bases at V and 5 bases at J, with 9 bases between the two ends. This CDR3 contains 14 residues. Germline V lookup: CDR1 MNHNY, CDR2 SVGAGI (reference sequence).

This chain links TRBV5-1 with TRBJ2-1; 8 bases align to TRBD2. The CDR3 covers 15 residues. The germline V gene has CDR1 SGHRS and CDR2 YFSETQ. V was pared by 2 bases and J by 5 bases, with 6 bases of the junction left unmatched. CDR3 region: CASSFLAGSNNEQFF. The CDR3 DNA reads TGCGCCAGCAGCTTTCTAGCGGGCAGTAACAATGAGCAGTTCTTC. The whole variable domain, remainder taken from reference TRBV5-1 and TRBJ2-1, is KAGVTQTPRYLIKTRGQQVTLSCSPISGHRSVSWYQQTPGQGLQFLFEYFSETQRNKGNFPGRFSGRQFSNSRSEMNVSTLELGDSALYLCASSFLAGSNNEQFFGPGTRLTVL.